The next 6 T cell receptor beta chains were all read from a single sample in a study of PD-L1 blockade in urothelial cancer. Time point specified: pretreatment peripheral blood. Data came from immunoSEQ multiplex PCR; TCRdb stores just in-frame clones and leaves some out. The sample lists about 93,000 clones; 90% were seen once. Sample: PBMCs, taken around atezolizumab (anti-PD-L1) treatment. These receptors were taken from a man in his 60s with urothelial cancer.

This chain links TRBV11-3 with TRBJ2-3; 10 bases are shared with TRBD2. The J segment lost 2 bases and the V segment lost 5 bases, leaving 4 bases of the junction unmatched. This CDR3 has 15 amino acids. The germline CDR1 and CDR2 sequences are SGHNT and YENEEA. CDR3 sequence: CASSRGLADTDTQYF. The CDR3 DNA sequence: TGTGCCAGCAGCCGCGGACTAGCGGACACAGATACGCAGTATTTT.

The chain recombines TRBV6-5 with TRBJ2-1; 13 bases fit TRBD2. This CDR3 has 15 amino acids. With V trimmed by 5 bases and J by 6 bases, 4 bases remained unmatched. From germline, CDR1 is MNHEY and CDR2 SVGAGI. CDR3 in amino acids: CASSGLAGVSNEQFF. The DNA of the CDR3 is TGTGCCAGCAGTGGACTAGCGGGAGTGTCCAATGAGCAGTTCTTC.

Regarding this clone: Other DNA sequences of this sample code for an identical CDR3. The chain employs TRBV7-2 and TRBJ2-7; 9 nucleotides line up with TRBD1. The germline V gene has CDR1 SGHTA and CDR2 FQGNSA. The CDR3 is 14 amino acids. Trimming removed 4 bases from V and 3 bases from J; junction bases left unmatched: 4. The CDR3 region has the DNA TGTGCCAGCAGCTCTGGGACAGGGTACTACGAGCAGTACTTC. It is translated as CASSSGTGYYEQYF.

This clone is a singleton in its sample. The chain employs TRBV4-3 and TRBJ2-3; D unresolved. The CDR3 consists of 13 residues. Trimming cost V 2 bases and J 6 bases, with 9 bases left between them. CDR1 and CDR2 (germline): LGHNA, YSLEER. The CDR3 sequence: CASSQQTGDTQYF. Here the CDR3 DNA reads TGCGCCAGCAGCCAACAGACTGGGGATACGCAGTATTTT.

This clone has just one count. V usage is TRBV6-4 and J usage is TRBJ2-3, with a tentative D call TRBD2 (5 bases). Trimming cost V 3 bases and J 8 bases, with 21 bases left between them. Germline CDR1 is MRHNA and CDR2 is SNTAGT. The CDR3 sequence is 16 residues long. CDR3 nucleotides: TGTGCCAGCAGTGATGGGATGGCTCAGGCGGGTGGTACGCAGTATTTT. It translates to CASSDGMAQAGGTQYF.

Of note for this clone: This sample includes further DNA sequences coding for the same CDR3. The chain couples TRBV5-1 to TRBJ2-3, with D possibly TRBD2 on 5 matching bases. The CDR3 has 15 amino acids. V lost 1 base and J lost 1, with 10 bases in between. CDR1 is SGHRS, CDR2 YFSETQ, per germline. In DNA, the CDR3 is TGCGCCAGCAGCTTGAACAGCGGAGGCACAGATACGCAGTATTTT. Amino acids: CASSLNSGGTDTQYF.